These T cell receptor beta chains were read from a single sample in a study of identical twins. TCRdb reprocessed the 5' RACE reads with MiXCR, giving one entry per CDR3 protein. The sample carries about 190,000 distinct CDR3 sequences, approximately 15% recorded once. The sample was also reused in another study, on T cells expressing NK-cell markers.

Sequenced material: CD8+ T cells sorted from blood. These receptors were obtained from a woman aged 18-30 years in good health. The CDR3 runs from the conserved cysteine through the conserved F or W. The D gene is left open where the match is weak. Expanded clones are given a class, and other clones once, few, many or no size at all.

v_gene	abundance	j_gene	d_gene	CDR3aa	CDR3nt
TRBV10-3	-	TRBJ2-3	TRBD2	CAANTREALITDTQYF	TGTGCCGCCAATACCCGGGAGGCGCTAATCACAGATACGCAGTATTTT
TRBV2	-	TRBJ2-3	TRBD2	CANRYGTSGHVSTDTQYF	TGTGCCAACCGATATGGGACTAGCGGGCACGTGAGCACAGATACGCAGTATTTT
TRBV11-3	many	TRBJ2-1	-	CASSPQEGTINEQFF	TGTGCCAGCAGCCCCCAGGAGGGAACGATAAATGAGCAGTTCTTC
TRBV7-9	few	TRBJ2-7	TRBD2	CASRAGRDGEQYF	TGTGCCAGCAGAGCGGGACGAGATGGCGAGCAGTACTTC
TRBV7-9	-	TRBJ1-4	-	CASSPRSGEKLFF	TGTGCCAGCAGCCCGAGGTCAGGTGAAAAACTGTTTTTT
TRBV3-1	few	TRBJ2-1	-	CASSQHFEQFF	TGTGCCAGCAGCCAACACTTTGAGCAGTTCTTC
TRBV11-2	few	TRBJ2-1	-	CASSFLVTGRNEQFF	TGTGCCAGCAGCTTCCTAGTGACAGGTCGGAATGAGCAGTTCTTC
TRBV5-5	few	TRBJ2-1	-	CASSLGSRPVYNEQFF	TGTGCCAGCAGCTTGGGGTCCCGCCCGGTCTACAATGAGCAGTTCTTC
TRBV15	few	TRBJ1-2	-	CATGQTGQGLGYTF	TGTGCCACAGGGCAGACAGGCCAGGGACTGGGCTACACCTTC
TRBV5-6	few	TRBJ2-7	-	CASSRGGDNEQYF	TGTGCCAGCAGTAGAGGGGGAGACAACGAGCAGTACTTC
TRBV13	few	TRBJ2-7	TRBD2	CASSSQIAGASYEQYF	TGTGCCAGCAGCTCTCAAATAGCGGGGGCCTCCTACGAGCAGTACTTC
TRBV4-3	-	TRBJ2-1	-	CASSHQGGEQFF	TGCGCCAGCAGCCACCAGGGGGGAGAGCAGTTCTTC
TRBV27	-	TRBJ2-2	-	CASRTGYRELFF	TGTGCCAGCAGAACAGGGTACCGGGAGCTGTTTTTT
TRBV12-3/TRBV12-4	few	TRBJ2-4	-	CASMGVAKNIQYF	TGTGCCAGCATGGGGGTAGCCAAAAACATTCAGTACTTC
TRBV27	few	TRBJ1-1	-	CASSPRTENTEAFF	TGTGCCAGCAGTCCGCGGACGGAGAACACTGAAGCTTTCTTT
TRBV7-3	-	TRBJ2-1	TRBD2	CASSFRQRGSPYNEQFF	TGTGCCAGCAGCTTCAGGCAGCGGGGGTCCCCCTACAATGAGCAGTTCTTC
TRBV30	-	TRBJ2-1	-	CAWSVVGAGEQFF	TGTGCCTGGAGTGTAGTCGGAGCGGGTGAGCAGTTCTTC
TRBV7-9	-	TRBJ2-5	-	CATALGGKTQYF	TGTGCCACAGCGCTAGGGGGGAAGACCCAGTACTTC
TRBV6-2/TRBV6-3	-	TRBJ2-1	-	CASSFRSEQFF	TGTGCCAGCAGTTTTCGAAGTGAGCAGTTCTTC
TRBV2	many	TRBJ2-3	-	CASTREAATDTQYF	TGTGCCAGCACCAGGGAAGCGGCGACAGATACGCAGTATTTT
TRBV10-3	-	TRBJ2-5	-	CAISNPDRQETQYF	TGTGCCATCAGTAACCCCGACAGACAAGAGACCCAGTACTTC
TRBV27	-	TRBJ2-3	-	CASSSTRADWDTDTQYF	TGTGCCAGCAGCTCCACAAGGGCTGACTGGGACACAGATACGCAGTATTTT
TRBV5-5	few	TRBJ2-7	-	CASSSGQNYEQYF	TGTGCCAGCAGCTCCGGACAGAACTACGAGCAGTACTTC
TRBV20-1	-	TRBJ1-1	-	CSATRNTEAFF	TGCAGTGCTACTAGGAACACTGAAGCTTTCTTT
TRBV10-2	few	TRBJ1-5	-	CASSGPGRPDQPQHF	TGCGCCAGCAGTGGCCCCGGACGGCCAGATCAGCCCCAGCATTTT
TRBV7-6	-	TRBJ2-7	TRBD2	CASSSGTSGLYEQYF	TGTGCCAGCAGCTCGGGGACTAGCGGACTTTACGAGCAGTACTTC
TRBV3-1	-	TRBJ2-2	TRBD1	CASRGDSRNTGELFF	TGTGCCAGCAGGGGGGACAGCAGGAACACCGGGGAGCTGTTTTTT
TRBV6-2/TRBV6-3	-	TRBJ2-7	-	CASSYKGFPYYEQYF	TGTGCCAGCAGTTACAAGGGGTTCCCCTACTACGAGCAGTACTTC
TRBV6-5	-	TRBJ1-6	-	CASSSTGGNSPLHF	TGTGCCAGCAGTTCTACGGGGGGAAATTCACCCCTCCACTTT
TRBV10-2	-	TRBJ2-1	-	CASMHSNEQFF	TGCGCCAGCATGCACAGCAATGAGCAGTTCTTC
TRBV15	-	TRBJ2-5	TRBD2	CATSRNGREEEETQYF	TGTGCCACCAGCCGGAATGGGCGGGAGGAGGAAGAGACCCAGTACTTC
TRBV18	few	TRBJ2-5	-	CASSLFAGAGQETQYF	TGTGCCAGCTCCCTCTTTGCGGGGGCTGGGCAAGAGACCCAGTACTTC
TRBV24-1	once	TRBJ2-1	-	CATSDYNEQFF	TGTGCCACCAGTGATTACAATGAGCAGTTCTTC
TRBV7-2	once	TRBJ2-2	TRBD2	CASSFSGRNTGELFF	TGTGCCAGCAGCTTTAGCGGGCGGAACACCGGGGAGCTGTTTTTT
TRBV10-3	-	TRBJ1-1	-	CAISEGQEAFF	TGTGCCATCAGTGAAGGTCAGGAAGCTTTCTTT
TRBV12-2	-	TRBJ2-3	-	CARLTDTQYF	TGTGCAAGACTCACAGATACGCAGTATTTT
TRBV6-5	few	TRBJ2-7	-	CASSARDDEYF	TGTGCCAGCAGTGCAAGGGACGATGAGTACTTC
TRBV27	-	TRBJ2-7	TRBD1	CASSSLTTGGREQYF	TGTGCCAGCAGTTCCCTAACGACAGGGGGACGCGAGCAGTACTTC
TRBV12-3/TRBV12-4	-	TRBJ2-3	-	CASNLGLTDTQYF	TGTGCCAGCAACCTCGGACTTACAGATACGCAGTATTTT
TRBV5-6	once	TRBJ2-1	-	CASSLVSSSDEQFF	TGTGCCAGCAGCTTGGTGTCTAGCAGCGATGAGCAGTTCTTC
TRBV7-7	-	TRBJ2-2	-	CASSLIEGVWTGELFF	TGTGCCAGCAGCTTAATTGAAGGGGTATGGACCGGGGAGCTGTTTTTT
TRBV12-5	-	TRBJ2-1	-	CASGLVLRNEQFF	TGTGCTAGTGGTTTGGTACTTAGGAATGAGCAGTTCTTC
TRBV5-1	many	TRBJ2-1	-	CASSLEASEQFF	TGCGCCAGCAGCTTGGAGGCTTCTGAGCAGTTCTTC
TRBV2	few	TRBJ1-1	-	CARTPGQINTEAFF	TGTGCCAGGACTCCGGGACAAATAAACACTGAAGCTTTCTTT
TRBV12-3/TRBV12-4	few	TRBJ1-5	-	CASSSYRTDSNQPQHF	TGTGCCAGCAGTTCGTACCGGACAGATAGCAATCAGCCCCAGCATTTT
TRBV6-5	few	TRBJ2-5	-	CASSYSSREKETQYF	TGTGCCAGCAGTTACTCGAGTAGGGAAAAAGAGACCCAGTACTTC
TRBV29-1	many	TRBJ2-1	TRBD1	CSVEGVTGGNNEQFF	TGCAGCGTTGAGGGGGTTACAGGGGGTAACAATGAGCAGTTCTTC
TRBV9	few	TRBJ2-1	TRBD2	CASSVGGSGVGSEQFF	TGTGCCAGCAGCGTAGGAGGTAGCGGGGTAGGTAGTGAGCAGTTCTTC
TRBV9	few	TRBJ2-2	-	CASSAWDLTGELFF	TGTGCCAGCAGCGCATGGGACTTGACCGGGGAGCTGTTTTTT
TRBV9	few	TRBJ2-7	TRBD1	CASSAGQGPYEQYF	TGTGCCAGCAGCGCCGGACAGGGACCCTACGAGCAGTACTTC
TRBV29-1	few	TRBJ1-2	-	CSVDYRSGYTF	TGCAGCGTTGACTACAGGAGTGGCTACACCTTC
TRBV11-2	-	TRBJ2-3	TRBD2	CASSLYPLAGMDTQYF	TGTGCCAGCAGCTTATATCCCCTAGCGGGAATGGATACGCAGTATTTT
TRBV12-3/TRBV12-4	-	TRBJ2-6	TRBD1	CASGTGAGANVLTF	TGTGCCAGCGGGACAGGGGCTGGGGCCAACGTCCTGACTTTC